These 27 T cell receptor beta chains were all obtained from the same sample, sequenced in a study of blood T cell repertoires in COVID-19. Produced via immunoSEQ multiplex PCR; TCRdb's table is partial and in-frame only. Of 100,000 to 150,000 clones in the sample, around 88% were seen once. The sample taken for sequencing was peripheral blood. Receptors were obtained from a man aged 50 to 60 with acute or convalescent COVID-19.

The gene calls are TRBV2 and TRBJ2-1; 8 bases are shared with TRBD2. Germline CDR1 is SNHLY and CDR2 is FYNNEI. The CDR3 consists of 13 residues. Losses at the gene ends were 7 bases for V and 9 bases for J; bases not matched to a gene: 8. CDR3 amino acids: CASNLERESEQFF. Here the CDR3 DNA reads TGTGCCAGCAATTTGGAGCGGGAGTCTGAGCAGTTCTTC.

This rearrangement joins TRBV5-1 to TRBJ2-3; no definite D call. Germline-derived CDR1 and CDR2 are SGHRS and YFSETQ. Trimming removed 4 bases at V and 2 bases at J, with 17 bases between. CDR3 size: 16 residues. In DNA, the CDR3 is TGCGCCAGCAGCCTATCGATCCGCACAGACACAGATACGCAGTATTTT. Protein: CASSLSIRTDTDTQYF.

The V and J genes are TRBV6-6 and TRBJ2-1; D may be TRBD1 (5 bases). In germline, CDR1 is MNHNY, CDR2 SVGAGI (reference sequence). Between the trimmed V and J ends, which lost 2 bases and 1 base, there was a span of 9 bases. The length of the CDR3 is 15 residues. The CDR3 spells CASSYGRGSYNEQFF. The CDR3 coding sequence is TGTGCCAGCAGTTACGGTAGGGGTTCCTACAATGAGCAGTTCTTC.

The chain has TRBV6-6 and TRBJ1-1; D not resolved. This CDR3 has 14 residues. Germline CDR1 and CDR2: MNHNY and SVGAGI (reference sequence). Trimming took off 2 bases at V and 2 bases at J, with 9 bases between the two ends. CDR3 sequence: CASSYLSYNTEAFF. As DNA, the CDR3 is TGTGCCAGCAGTTACCTATCCTATAACACTGAAGCTTTCTTT.

V gene TRBV29-1 combines with J gene TRBJ1-1; D is undetermined. Germline loops: CDR1 SQVTM, CDR2 ANQGSEA. V was clipped by 4 bases and J by 4 bases, with 13 bases between them. This CDR3 has 13 amino acids. Here the CDR3 reads CSVVPRRGTEAFF. The CDR3 nucleotides are TGCAGCGTTGTGCCCCGCCGGGGCACTGAAGCTTTCTTT.

V is TRBV6-5 and J is TRBJ1-2; D is ambiguous. The V gene's germline CDR1 is MNHEY and CDR2 SVGAGI. There are 13 residues in the CDR3. The V and J ends lost 0 bases and 8 bases respectively, with 10 bases between them. The CDR3 nucleotides are TGTGCCAGCAGTTACTCCGAGGAGTCGGGCTACACCTTC. Protein sequence: CASSYSEESGYTF.

The chain joins TRBV28 to TRBJ1-4, with D perhaps TRBD1 (5 bases). The CDR3 consists of 14 residues. Germline-derived CDR1 and CDR2 are MDHEN and SYDVKM. The V end lost 1 base, the J end lost 5 bases, and 8 bases lay between the germline ends. Here the CDR3 reads CASSLSGLNEKLFF. CDR3 DNA sequence: TGTGCCAGCAGTTTATCAGGGTTGAATGAAAAACTGTTTTTT.

This clone has just a few counts. V gene TRBV27 combines with J gene TRBJ1-5, with TRBD1 as a possible D gene (5 bases). The CDR3 totals 14 residues. V shed 5 bases and J shed 7 bases, with 15 bases lying between them. Per germline, CDR1 MNHEY and CDR2 SMNVEV (reference sequence). In nucleotides, the CDR3 is TGTGCCAGCAGTCCCCATCAGGGTTACCAGCCCCAGCATTTT. Translation: CASSPHQGYQPQHF.

This clone has a single count. The CDR3 nucleotides are TGTGCCAGCAGTTTATTAACGGGGCCCCAGCATTTT. Translating gives CASSLLTGPQHF. J is TRBJ1-5 and V is TRBV12-3 or TRBV12-4, with D unresolved. This CDR3 has 12 residues. V dropped 2 bases and J dropped 9 bases, with 8 bases sitting between them.

This chain uses TRBV19 with TRBJ1-1; possible D gene TRBD1, 6 bases. The V and J ends lost 3 bases and 8 bases respectively, with 16 bases between them. The CDR3 covers 14 residues. Germline CDR1 and CDR2: LNHDA and SQIVND (reference sequence). CDR3 sequence reads: CASSMAGGATEAFF. As DNA, the CDR3 is TGTGCCAGTAGTATGGCTGGGGGCGCGACCGAAGCTTTCTTT. The full variable domain, with the rest looked up from reference TRBV19 and TRBJ1-1, is DGGITQSPKYLFRKEGQNVTLSCEQNLNHDAMYWYRQDPGQGLRLIYYSQIVNDFQKGDIAEGYSVSREKKESFPLTVTSAQKNPTAFYLCASSMAGGATEAFFGQGTRLTVV.

The chain links TRBV29-1 to TRBJ2-3; 7 nucleotides agree with TRBD1. The CDR3 sequence is 10 residues long. CDR1 SQVTM and CDR2 ANQGSEA come from the germline V gene. The V segment lost 6 bases and the J segment 8 bases; nucleotides outside the gene matches: 2. The CDR3: CSVQGVTQYF. CDR3 nucleotides: TGCAGCGTCCAGGGGGTTACGCAGTATTTT.

This chain connects TRBV10-1 to TRBJ1-2; TRBD1 is a possible D gene (6 bases). The ends were cut back, 6 bases at V and 2 bases at J, with 10 bases in the middle. This CDR3 comprises 13 residues. Germline-derived CDR1 and CDR2 are WNHNN and SYGVQD (reference sequence). In DNA, the CDR3 is TGCGCCAGCAGCGAAGGGGGAAACTATGGCTACACCTTC. Encoded protein: CASSEGGNYGYTF.

The CDR3 DNA sequence: TGCGCCAGCGGAGCCGGGACAGGGTCAAACACTGAAGCTTTCTTT. This sequence encodes CASGAGTGSNTEAFF. The V gene is TRBV10-2, the J gene TRBJ1-1, with 9 bases identical to TRBD1. The germline CDR1 and CDR2 sequences are WSHSY and SAAADI. J lost 2 bases, V lost 8 bases, and 9 bases had no gene match. The length of the CDR3 is 15 residues.

This chain links TRBV3-1 (or the pseudogene TRBV3-2) with TRBJ1-2; maybe TRBD1 (6 bases). The CDR3 extends over 13 amino acids. Germline V gene data show CDR1 as LGHDT and CDR2 as YNNKEL (reference sequence). The ends were cut back, 7 bases at V and 7 bases at J, with 16 bases in the middle. CDR3 residues: CASTRGGGSGYTF. CDR3 bases: TGTGCCAGCACCCGAGGGGGGGGAAGTGGCTACACCTTC.

This CDR3 is CASHIGQQYSGANVLTF. The CDR3 DNA reads TGCGCCAGCCACATAGGACAGCAGTACTCTGGGGCCAACGTCCTGACTTTC. This chain joins TRBV23-1 and TRBJ2-6; TRBD1 is a possible D gene (6 bases). TRBV23-1 qualifies as an ORF whose function is uncertain. The CDR3 runs to 17 residues. Trimming cost V 8 bases and J 0 bases, with 17 bases left between them.

This clone is a singleton in its sample. The chain links TRBV7-6 to TRBJ1-1, with 7 bases lining up with TRBD1. This CDR3 is 13 amino acids long. Germline loops: CDR1 SGHVS, CDR2 FNYEAQ. V lost 8 bases to trimming and J lost 0 bases; unmatched junction nucleotides: 3. DNA of the CDR3: TGTGCCAGCGGGGGGACAGTGAACACTGAAGCTTTCTTT. Amino acid sequence: CASGGTVNTEAFF.

The V gene is TRBV5-4, the J gene TRBJ1-2, with no clear D. This CDR3 comprises 14 residues. V was pared by 0 bases and J by 4 bases, with 10 bases between. Germline V lookup: CDR1 SGHNT, CDR2 YYREEE (reference sequence). CDR3 nucleotides: TGTGCCAGCAGCTTGGAACAGTTAACCTATGGCTACACCTTC. Encoded protein: CASSLEQLTYGYTF.

With regard to this clone: An end of the junction differs from the germline gene, which may be a read error. This chain connects TRBV27 to TRBJ1-2; D is perhaps TRBD1 (5 bases). CDR3 length equals 15 residues. Germline loops: CDR1 MNHEY, CDR2 SMNVEV (reference sequence). CDR3 sequence: CASSLSTTGAYGYTF. For the CDR3, the DNA is TGTGCCAGCAGCTTATCCACAACAGGAGCCTATGGCTACACCTTC.

The chain links TRBV5-1 to TRBJ2-1; TRBD2 matches 9 bases. V was clipped by 2 bases and J by 7 bases; unmatched bases: 7. Germline V gene lookup returns CDR1 SGHRS and CDR2 YFSETQ. CDR3 size: 15 residues. The CDR3 DNA sequence: TGCGCCAGCAGCTTCCTAGCGGGACCTGATAATGAGCAGTTCTTC. Amino acids: CASSFLAGPDNEQFF. Complete variable domain (other parts from reference TRBV5-1 and TRBJ2-1): KAGVTQTPRYLIKTRGQQVTLSCSPISGHRSVSWYQQTPGQGLQFLFEYFSETQRNKGNFPGRFSGRQFSNSRSEMNVSTLELGDSALYLCASSFLAGPDNEQFFGPGTRLTVL.

This chain joins TRBV5-4 and TRBJ2-1; D is undetermined. Germline lookup yields CDR1 SGHNT and CDR2 YYREEE (reference sequence). With 4 bases removed from V and 1 base from J, the gap between germline ends came to 12 bases. The CDR3 is made up of 15 amino acids. DNA of the CDR3: TGTGCCAGCAGCCCCGCCAAAGCTTCCTACAATGAGCAGTTCTTC. Translation gives CASSPAKASYNEQFF.

The chain joins TRBV6-5 to TRBJ2-2, with 7 bases identical to TRBD2. This CDR3 has 15 residues. V was clipped by 6 bases and J by 1 base; unmatched bases: 5. The germline V gene encodes CDR1 MNHEY and CDR2 SVGAGI. In DNA form, the CDR3 reads TGTGCCAGCAGAGTAGCGGGCCTGAACACCGGGGAGCTGTTTTTT. Its translation: CASRVAGLNTGELFF.

V and J are TRBV7-2 and TRBJ1-2, with 9 bases fitting TRBD1. Losses at the gene ends were 1 base for V and 8 bases for J; bases not matched to a gene: 8. Per germline, CDR1 SGHTA and CDR2 FQGNSA. The CDR3 is 15 residues long. CDR3 coding DNA: TGTGCCAGCAGCTTAGGGGGACAGGGCGCAAGGGGCTACACCTTC. Translated: CASSLGGQGARGYTF.

This chain links TRBV9 with TRBJ2-3; possible D gene TRBD2, 6 bases. CDR1 is SGDLS, CDR2 YYNGEE, per germline. This CDR3 contains 15 residues. V lost 0 bases, J lost 7 bases, and 15 bases lay in between. The CDR3 region has the DNA TGTGCCAGCAGCGTAGCGGGATGGGCGGGAAATACGCAGTATTTT. Translation gives CASSVAGWAGNTQYF. Full variable domain (missing parts from reference TRBV9 and TRBJ2-3): DSGVTQTPKHLITATGQRVTLRCSPRSGDLSVYWYQQSLDQGLQFLIQYYNGEERAKGNILERFSAQQFPDLHSELNLSSLELGDSALYFCASSVAGWAGNTQYFGPGTRLTVL.

The chain uses TRBV28 and TRBJ2-1; D is possibly TRBD1 (5 bases). Per germline, CDR1 MDHEN and CDR2 SYDVKM. V was cut by 5 bases and J by 0 bases, with 11 bases left in between. CDR3 length: 15 residues. CDR3 in DNA: TGTGCCAGCAGTAAGGACACCGTCTCCTACAATGAGCAGTTCTTC. Translating it yields CASSKDTVSYNEQFF.

This clone was detected a few times. This chain links TRBV3-1 (or the pseudogene TRBV3-2) with TRBJ1-2; no firm D call. The length of the CDR3 is 16 residues. V was pared by 2 bases and J by 2 bases, with 15 bases between. Germline V gives CDR1 LGHDT, CDR2 YNNKEL (reference sequence). In DNA form, the CDR3 reads TGTGCCAGCAGCCAATGGAGGGAACGACCAAACTATGGCTACACCTTC. This gives the protein CASSQWRERPNYGYTF.

The DNA of the CDR3 is TGTGCCTGGAGTGTAAAGGGGGCAGGGTTGTCGGGCTACACCTTC. Amino acids: CAWSVKGAGLSGYTF. The gene calls are TRBV30 and TRBJ1-2, with TRBD1 matching 7 bases. V shed 0 bases, J shed 8 bases, and the junction held 12 bases outside the gene matches. The CDR3 is 15 residues long. The germline gives CDR1 GTSNPN, CDR2 SVGIG (reference sequence).

The gene calls are TRBV5-1 and TRBJ2-3; a weak D match, TRBD2 (7 bases). The CDR3 runs to 13 residues. Between the trimmed V and J ends, which lost 4 bases and 6 bases, there was a span of 12 bases. Germline CDR1 and CDR2: SGHRS and YFSETQ. The CDR3 here is CASSPEGGDTQYF. CDR3 sequence (DNA): TGCGCCAGCAGCCCGGAGGGGGGGGATACGCAGTATTTT.